Given below is one T cell receptor beta chain in context. Its antigen is not identified. For the second PCR, which ran for 7 to 11 cycles, a sample-barcoded 5' primer and a J-beta primer mix were used. Per-sample output comprised a minimum of 2.5 million paired-end reads containing CDR3. Each CDR3 protein is one row after TCRdb ran MiXCR on the 5' RACE reads. The sample holds roughly 570,000 distinct CDR3 sequences, about 26% seen once. The source of the sample is a study of blood T cells in healthy people across ages. Study-level findings and limits: The donors' CMV status was not determined, possibly confounding changes in expanded clonotypes.

The draw of peripheral blood yielded about 10 milliliters from each donor. The CDR3 runs to 13 residues. The germline V gene encodes CDR1 SQVTM and CDR2 ANQGSEA. The V segment lost 6 bases and the J segment 5 bases; nucleotides outside the gene matches: 6. This chain uses TRBV29-1 with TRBJ2-4; 8 nucleotides agree with TRBD2. The sample consisted of blood. This clonotype was sampled from a woman in her 70s in good health. This CDR3 reads CSVAIAGQNIQYF. The CDR3 DNA reads as TGCAGCGTCGCAATAGCGGGACAAAACATTCAGTACTTC.